A single T cell receptor beta chain is shown here with its context. Its target is not known. The CDR3 runs 15 residues. V was cut by 11 bases and J by 1 base, with 18 bases left in between. Germline V gives CDR1 MDHEN, CDR2 SYDVKM. The sample belongs to a study of siplizumab effects on memory and regulatory T cells. Produced via immunoSEQ multiplex PCR; TCRdb's table is partial and in-frame only. The data show roughly 100,000 clones, roughly 95% seen once. Study-wide results and caveats: Many proliferating CD4+ or CD8+ clones remained unclassified. Roughly 75-95% of them could not be assigned either a naive or a memory phenotype. Alloreactive sequences tracing back to unstimulated CD4+ memory cells were significantly reduced by siplizumab. In siplizumab cultures, the suppressive function of proliferating Tregs remained unconfirmed. Unstimulated naive T cells seemed to show more diversity than memory cells did, and they also seemed to be among the major contributors to the alloresponse.

The chain links TRBV28 to TRBJ1-5, with D hard to call. Sequencing input: naive CD4+ T cells sorted from blood. This clonotype was obtained from a human donor in good health. CDR3 DNA sequence: TGTGCCGGCCCCCCCCTCCAAGGGAGCAATCAGCCCCAGCATTTT. It specifies CAGPPLQGSNQPQHF.